The rows below give T cell receptor beta chains drawn from one sample of a study of neoadjuvant anti-PD-1 for oral cavity cancer. TCRdb's table, derived via immunoSEQ multiplex PCR, lists solely in-frame clones and lacks some. Found here are over 25,000 clones, roughly 85% of them singletons; the top ten hold under 3.5%. The sample was PBMCs, taken after nivolumab (anti-PD-1) treatment. The receptors come from a person between 40 and 85 years old with oral cavity squamous cell carcinoma. Both conserved end residues are part of each CDR3. The D gene is left open where the match is weak. Not all rows give a size; the values are once, few, many and, for expanded clones, a class.

v_call	j_call	clone_size	d_call	cdr3_nt	cdr3_aa
TRBV4-1	TRBJ2-1	.	TRBD2	TGCGCCAGCAGCCCCCATAGCGGGGGGTACAATGAGCAGTTCTTC	CASSPHSGGYNEQFF
TRBV4-3	TRBJ1-5	.	.	TGCGCCAGCAGCCAAGATTTCCCAAACGGGGCCCAGCCCCAGCATTTT	CASSQDFPNGAQPQHF
TRBV15	TRBJ2-3	medium-sized	TRBD2	TGTGCCACCAGCAGAGATGCGGGGGGCGCAGATACGCAGTATTTT	CATSRDAGGADTQYF
TRBV11-2	TRBJ2-1	.	TRBD2	TGTGCCAGCAGCTTAGATAGGATAGCGGGCAATGAGCAGTTCTTC	CASSLDRIAGNEQFF
TRBV5-5	TRBJ2-5	.	.	TGTGCCAGCAGCTTGGTCCAGGGTGGGGTAGAGACCCAGTACTTC	CASSLVQGGVETQYF
TRBV7-6	TRBJ1-3	.	.	TGTGCCAGCAGCTATACAGACGTGGCCAGCTCTGGAAACACCATATATTTT	CASSYTDVASSGNTIYF
TRBV16	TRBJ1-5	.	.	TGTGCCAGCAGCCAATCGGGCAATCAGCCCCAGCATTTT	CASSQSGNQPQHF
TRBV6-1	TRBJ1-2	once	.	TGTGCCAGCAGTGAAGCGAGAGGGGGCACCTTC	CASSEARGGTF
TRBV7-9	TRBJ1-2	.	.	TGTGCCAGCAGGCCGGGGGGGAGACTGGCGCATGGCTACACCTTC	CASRPGGRLAHGYTF
TRBV30	TRBJ1-2	.	.	TGTGCCTGGAGTGACCTCCAACCTAACTATGGCTACACCTTC	CAWSDLQPNYGYTF
TRBV5-4	TRBJ2-2	.	.	TGTGCCAGCAGCTTGGCGGGTGGGAACACCGGGGAGCTGTTTTTT	CASSLAGGNTGELFF